The 4 T cell receptor beta chains below all came from one sample that was sequenced in a study of blood T cell repertoires in COVID-19. Clones were sequenced by immunoSEQ multiplex PCR, and TCRdb holds only the in-frame ones, with some missing. The top ten hold around 3% of the sample, which has roughly 120,000 clones, approximately 89% seen once. The sequencing input was peripheral blood. The receptors shown here come from a woman of 80 years or more with COVID-19, enrolled during active disease.

The chain employs TRBV6-6 and TRBJ2-1; D might be TRBD2 (5 bases). Germline lookup yields CDR1 MNHNY and CDR2 SVGAGI (reference sequence). Trimming cost V 6 bases and J 0 bases, with 27 bases left between them. The CDR3 is 20 amino acids. CDR3 bases: TGTGCCAGCAGCCGTGTCGGCTTGCGGAGCGGCCCCAGCTCCTACAATGAGCAGTTCTTC. It yields the protein CASSRVGLRSGPSSYNEQFF.

This clone was detected only once. This chain joins TRBV4-3 and TRBJ1-1; TRBD1 matches at 8 bases. CDR3 length: 16 amino acids. V dropped 0 bases and J dropped 4; count of bases not matched to a gene: 7. Germline CDR1 reads LGHNA; CDR2 reads YSLEER. In DNA, the CDR3 is TGCGCCAGCAGCCAAGATCGGACAGGGAGCCGCACTGAAGCTTTCTTT. It yields the protein CASSQDRTGSRTEAFF.

This sequence joins TRBV7-9 and TRBJ1-1, with D possibly being TRBD1 (5 bases). V lost 5 bases, J lost 7 bases, and 14 bases lay in between. The germline CDR1 and CDR2 sequences are SEHNR and FQNEAQ (reference sequence). The CDR3 is 13 residues long. CDR3 nucleotide sequence: TGTGCCAGCAGCCCAGAAGACAGACGTGAAGCTTTCTTT. This gives the protein CASSPEDRREAFF.

The chain uses TRBV3-1 (or the pseudogene TRBV3-2) and TRBJ2-2; the D gene is possibly TRBD1 (7 bases). Germline CDR1 reads LGHDT; CDR2 reads YNNKEL (reference sequence). The CDR3 is made up of 16 amino acids. The V end was cut by 0 bases, the J end by 6 bases, with 14 bases between. The CDR3 is CASSQDPPGGPGELFF. The DNA of the CDR3 is TGTGCCAGCAGCCAAGATCCCCCAGGGGGGCCCGGGGAGCTGTTTTTT.